This T cell receptor (beta chain) was obtained from a study of blood T cell repertoires in COVID-19. Whole-study context: COVID-19 samples collected from the United States, Italy and Spain covered acute and convalescent phases. PBMCs, B-cell-depleted T cells, or T cells provided the cDNA or gDNA that made up the material.

The cohort comprised adults aged 18 to 89 years residing in around 25 US areas. Cohort placement rested on clinical history that participants reported themselves. Germline-derived CDR1 and CDR2 are SGDLS and YYNGEE. This CDR3 is 15 amino acids long. V was pared by 4 bases and J by 4 bases, with 14 bases between. Repertoires were generated with immunoSEQ multiplex PCR, while TCRdb's copy carries only in-frame clones and drops some. The profile covers 250,000 or so clones, with around 87% appearing a single time and about 1.5% taken by the ten largest. The rearrangement links TRBV9 to TRBJ2-2; a weak D match, TRBD2 (6 bases). The TCR originated in a woman aged 50 to 60 who had recovered from COVID-19. Sequenced sample: PBMCs or T cells enriched from blood (not recorded which). The CDR3 nucleotides are TGTGCCAGCAGCCCCGGGGGACTTCGCACCGGGGAGCTGTTTTTT. This codes for CASSPGGLRTGELFF.